The sequence of this T cell receptor beta chain was determined in a study of vaccination and CD4 T cells after COVID-19. Overall study: Convalescents were six males and four females, two of them Hispanic.

The treatment: 10-day PBMC culture with coronavirus spike peptide pools or control peptides (ViraFEST assay). Before TCRs were sequenced, ViraFEST expanded antigen-specific T cells with peptide pools. A negative selection step was used to isolate CD4+ T cells once culture had run for around 10 days. In the case of this clonotype: What it binds is unknown.

Once obtained from cultured CD4+ T cells, the DNA was sequenced using the Oncomine TCR Beta short-read assay. TCRdb re-derived calls from the PCR reads in MiXCR, one entry per CDR3 protein. In the table there are fewer than 12,000 distinct CDR3 sequences, around 60% of which are singletons. The length of the CDR3 is 14 residues. Looked up from germline, CDR1 is SGHTA and CDR2 is FQGNSA. V lost 6 bases to trimming and J lost 8 bases, with 19 bases between them. This receptor was taken from a human donor who had recovered from COVID-19. This chain uses TRBV7-2 with TRBJ1-2; the D gene is possibly TRBD1 (6 bases). The material sequenced was CD4+ T cells from blood, cultured in vitro. CDR3 sequence: CASSLGGADRGYTF. The CDR3 DNA is TGTGCCAGCAGTTTGGGGGGGGCGGATAGGGGCTACACCTTC.